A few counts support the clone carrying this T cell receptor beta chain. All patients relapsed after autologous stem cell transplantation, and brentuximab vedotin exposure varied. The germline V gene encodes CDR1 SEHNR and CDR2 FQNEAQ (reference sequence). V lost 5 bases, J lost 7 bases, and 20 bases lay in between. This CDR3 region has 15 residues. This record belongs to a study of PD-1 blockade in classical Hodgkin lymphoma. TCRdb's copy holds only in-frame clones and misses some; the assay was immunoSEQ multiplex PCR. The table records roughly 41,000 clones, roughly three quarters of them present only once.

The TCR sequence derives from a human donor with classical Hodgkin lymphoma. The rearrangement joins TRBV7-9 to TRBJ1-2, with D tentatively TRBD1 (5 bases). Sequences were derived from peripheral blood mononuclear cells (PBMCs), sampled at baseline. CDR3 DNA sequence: TGTGCCAGCAGCGTAACAGCGCTAGGGACGGGTGGCTACACCTTC. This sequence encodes CASSVTALGTGGYTF.